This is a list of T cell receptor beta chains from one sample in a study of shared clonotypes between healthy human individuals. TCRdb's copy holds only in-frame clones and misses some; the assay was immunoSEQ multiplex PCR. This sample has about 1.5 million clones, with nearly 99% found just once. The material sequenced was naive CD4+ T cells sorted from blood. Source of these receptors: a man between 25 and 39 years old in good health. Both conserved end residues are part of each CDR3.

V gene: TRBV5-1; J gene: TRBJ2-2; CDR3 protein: CASSLIAGGELFF
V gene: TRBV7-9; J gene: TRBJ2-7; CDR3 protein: CASSPEKRSGRPVPYEQYF
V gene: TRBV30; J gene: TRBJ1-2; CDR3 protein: CAWALNGYTF
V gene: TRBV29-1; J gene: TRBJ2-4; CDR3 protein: CSVVAGGNIQYF
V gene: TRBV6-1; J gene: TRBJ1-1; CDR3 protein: CASSEFSRVNTEAFF
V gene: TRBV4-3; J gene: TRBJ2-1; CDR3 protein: CASSQEGAGAYNEQFF
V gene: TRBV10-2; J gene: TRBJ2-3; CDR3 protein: CATGTSGFSTDTQYF
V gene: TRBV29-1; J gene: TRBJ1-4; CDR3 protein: CSVGPQGVGEKLFF
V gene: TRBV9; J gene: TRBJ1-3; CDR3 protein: CASSVEVSGAPGNTIYF
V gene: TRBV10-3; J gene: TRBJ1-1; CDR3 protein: CAIPRDREGGMNTEAFF
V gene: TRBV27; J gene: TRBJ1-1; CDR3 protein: CASSLRQTNTEAFF
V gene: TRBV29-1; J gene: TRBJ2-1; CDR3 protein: CSAERGTTEFF
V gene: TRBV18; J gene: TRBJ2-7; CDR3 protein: CASSPFRQSYEQYF
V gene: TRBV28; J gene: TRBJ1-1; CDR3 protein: CASSLSDRRGMTEAFF
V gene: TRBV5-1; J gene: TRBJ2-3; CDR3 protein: CASSFQGADTQYF
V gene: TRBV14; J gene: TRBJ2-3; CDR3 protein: CASSPRLTSGSVPTDTQYF
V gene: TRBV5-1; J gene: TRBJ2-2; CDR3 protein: CASSLASTSGTGELFF
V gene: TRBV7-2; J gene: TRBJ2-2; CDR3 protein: CASSSSWDSIIYLGGELFF
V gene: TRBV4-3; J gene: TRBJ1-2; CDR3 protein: CASSQKQGADYGYTF
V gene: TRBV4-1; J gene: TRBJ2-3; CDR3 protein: CASSQASGRTDTQYF
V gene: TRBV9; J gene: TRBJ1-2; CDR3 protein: CASSVGHSERGYTF
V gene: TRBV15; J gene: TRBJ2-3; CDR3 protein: CATSRDEGSGRRRDTQYF
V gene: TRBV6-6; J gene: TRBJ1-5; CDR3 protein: CASRARNSNQPQHF
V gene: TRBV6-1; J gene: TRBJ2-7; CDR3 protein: CASSEARIQREGDEQYF
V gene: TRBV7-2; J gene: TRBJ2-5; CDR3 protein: CASSPETGRETQYF
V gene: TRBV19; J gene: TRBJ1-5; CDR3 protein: CASSIGPTGAQPQHF
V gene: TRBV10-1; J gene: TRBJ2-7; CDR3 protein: CASSQSSGRSYEQYF
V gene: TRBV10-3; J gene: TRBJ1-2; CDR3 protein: CAIAGTGTAGYTF
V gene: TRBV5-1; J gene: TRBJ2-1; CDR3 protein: CASSLDNNEQFF
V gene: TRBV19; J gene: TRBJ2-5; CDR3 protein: CASGGTGALQETQYF
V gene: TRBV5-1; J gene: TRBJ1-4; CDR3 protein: CASSLRGSVGEKLFF
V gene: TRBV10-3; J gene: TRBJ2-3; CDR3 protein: CAIRATGSDTQYF
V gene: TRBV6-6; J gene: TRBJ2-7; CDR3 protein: CASCYAGTGGNEQYF
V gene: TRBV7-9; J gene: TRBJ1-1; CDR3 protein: CASSLAGGNEAFF
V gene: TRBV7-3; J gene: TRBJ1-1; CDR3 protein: CASSFGRSNTEAFF
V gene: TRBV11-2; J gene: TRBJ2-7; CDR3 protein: CASSSTGTQIYEQYF
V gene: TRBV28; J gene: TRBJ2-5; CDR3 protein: CASSSGQGRYQETQYF
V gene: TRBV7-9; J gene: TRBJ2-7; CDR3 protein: CASSLATRGGSGSYEQYF
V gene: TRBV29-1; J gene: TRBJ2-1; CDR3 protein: CSVENRGSYNEQFF
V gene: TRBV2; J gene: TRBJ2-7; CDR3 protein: CASTRDSNYEQYF
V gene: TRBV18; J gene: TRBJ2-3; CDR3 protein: CASSPGHLDTQYF
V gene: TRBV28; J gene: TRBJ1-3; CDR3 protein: CASSFAGALSGNTIYF